The T cell receptor beta chain under discussion was sequenced for a study of post-analysis software for immune sequencing data. Broader study findings: Controls showed significantly higher normalized Chao1 diversity than did multiple sclerosis patients. Strong same-batch co-clustering of samples appeared with F measure clustering.

In regard to this clonotype: The target antigen is unknown.

Carried by the TCR beta cDNA libraries were unique molecular identifiers. TCRdb itself ran the PCR reads through MiXCR, one entry per CDR3 protein. The table has roughly 400,000 distinct CDR3 sequences, over 30% seen once. Source material: blood. This clonotype was sampled from a girl aged 2-10 years with multiple sclerosis.

The CDR3 is CASSLDWGRGGNTEAFF. CDR3 nucleotides: TGTGCCAGCAGCTTAGATTGGGGAAGGGGGGGGAACACTGAAGCTTTCTTT. The gene calls are TRBV11-2 and TRBJ1-1, with D tentatively TRBD1 (6 bases). This CDR3 spans 17 amino acids. V was shortened by 0 bases and J by 1 base, with 15 bases between the two germline ends. Germline assignment: CDR1 SGHAT and CDR2 FQNNGV.